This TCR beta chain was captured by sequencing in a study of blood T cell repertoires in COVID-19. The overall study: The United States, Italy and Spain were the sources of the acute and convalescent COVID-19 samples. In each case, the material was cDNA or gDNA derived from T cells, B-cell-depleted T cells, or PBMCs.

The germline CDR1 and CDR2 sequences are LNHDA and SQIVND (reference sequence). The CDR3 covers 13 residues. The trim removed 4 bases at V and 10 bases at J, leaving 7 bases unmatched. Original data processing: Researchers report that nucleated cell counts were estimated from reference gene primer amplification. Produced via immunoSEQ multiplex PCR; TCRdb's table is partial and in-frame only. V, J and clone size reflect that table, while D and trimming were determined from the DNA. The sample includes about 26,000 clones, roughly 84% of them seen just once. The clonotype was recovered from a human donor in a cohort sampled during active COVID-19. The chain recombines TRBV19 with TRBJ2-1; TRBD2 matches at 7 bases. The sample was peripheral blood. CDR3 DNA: TGTGCCAGTAGTACGGGAGGAGTTGGGGAGCAGTTCTTC. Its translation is CASSTGGVGEQFF.